The rows below give T cell receptor beta chains drawn from one sample of a study of radiotherapy plus CTLA-4 blockade in lung cancer. This table comes from immunoSEQ multiplex PCR, and its TCRdb copy is limited to in-frame clones, with some not included. The sample shows roughly 54,000 clones, approximately 79% of them seen only once. The input for sequencing was peripheral blood, taken from a patient treated with radiotherapy plus ipilimumab. Receptors were obtained from a human donor with non-small cell lung cancer who had a partial response to radiotherapy plus ipilimumab. Each CDR3 is given with its conserved first and last residue.

v_gene,j_gene,CDR3aa
TRBV19,TRBJ2-4,CASSPTGPGENIQYF
TRBV4-3,TRBJ2-4,CASSQDRTGVGLAKNIQYF
TRBV27,TRBJ2-7,CASSLKESYEQYF
TRBV6-4,TRBJ2-1,CASSDEDRAQFF
TRBV5-1,TRBJ2-1,CASSSGTSGYNEQFF
TRBV4-3,TRBJ2-3,CASSQEKYSGGKGTDTQYF
TRBV20-1,TRBJ1-1,CSAYSKEAFF
TRBV9,TRBJ1-6,CASSAGQGGTPLHF
TRBV7-6,TRBJ1-1,CASSLVWRTGSTEAFF
TRBV12-5,TRBJ2-1,CASGLRQWDEQFF
TRBV5-6,TRBJ2-7,CASSFSMTGEVYEQYF
TRBV5-1,TRBJ1-5,CASSLGDSDQPQHF
TRBV5-4,TRBJ2-5,CASSQGQQETQYF
TRBV7-6,TRBJ2-7,CANSLGHRNYEQYF
TRBV2,TRBJ1-4,CASSDRDSEKLFF
TRBV5-1,TRBJ2-3,CASSLDWSSTDTQYF
TRBV5-8,TRBJ1-5,CASSLGGTGNQPQHF
TRBV29-1,TRBJ2-3,CSVDYKGTSGGRADTQYF
TRBV5-6,TRBJ2-7,CASSLAQGGLYEQYF
TRBV7-3,TRBJ1-1,CASSRDRGLLRAFF
TRBV5-1,TRBJ2-7,CASSTGTPGLAGGTYEQYF
TRBV9,TRBJ2-7,CASSVATAGGYHEQYF
TRBV7-3,TRBJ1-6,CASSLNPGNNSPLHF
TRBV2,TRBJ1-5,CASSEFRGNQPQHF
TRBV29-1,TRBJ1-3,CSVERGPGNTIYF
TRBV7-9,TRBJ1-6,CASSFPGTANNSPLHF
TRBV15,TRBJ2-3,CATSRGRATDTQYF
TRBV5-1,TRBJ2-7,CASGLGQRTYEQYF
TRBV7-2,TRBJ1-6,CASSLVGQGGSPLHF
TRBV9,TRBJ2-5,CASSVSPGGGETQYF
TRBV6-1,TRBJ2-2,CASSPEGVAGELFF
TRBV5-1,TRBJ2-3,CASSLAGVTDTQYF